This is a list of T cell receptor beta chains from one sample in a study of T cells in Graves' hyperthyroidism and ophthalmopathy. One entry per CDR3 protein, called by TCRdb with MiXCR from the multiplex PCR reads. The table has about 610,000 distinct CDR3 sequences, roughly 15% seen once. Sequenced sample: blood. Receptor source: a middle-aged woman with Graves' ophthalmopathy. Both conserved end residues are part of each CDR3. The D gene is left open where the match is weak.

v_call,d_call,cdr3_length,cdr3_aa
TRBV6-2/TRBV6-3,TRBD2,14,CASTRSSGIYEQYF
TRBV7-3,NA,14,CASSPGTPAETQYF
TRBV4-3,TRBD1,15,CASSQWFGQGTEQYF
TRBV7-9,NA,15,CAAPLGQVDTGELFF
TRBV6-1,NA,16,CASSKHPDNSGNTIYF
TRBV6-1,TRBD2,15,CASRGSSGAQETQYF
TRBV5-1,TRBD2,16,CASSPDAGGISYEQYF
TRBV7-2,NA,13,CASSTFQGPEQYF
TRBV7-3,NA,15,CASSLSGQLNSPLHF
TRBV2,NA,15,CASSEGVSTAYEQYF
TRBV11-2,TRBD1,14,CASAYRGRDTEAFF
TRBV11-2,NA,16,CASSLKGTGTNTEAFF
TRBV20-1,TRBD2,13,CSVLADHSYEQYF
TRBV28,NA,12,CASSRTDEKLFF
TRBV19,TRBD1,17,CASSKRGQGADTGELFF
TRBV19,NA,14,CASRGPGWAGELFF
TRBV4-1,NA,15,CASSQENRDQETQYF
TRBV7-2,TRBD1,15,CASSLSRQGAETQYF
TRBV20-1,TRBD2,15,CSAPLAGPDTGELFF
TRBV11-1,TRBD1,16,CASSSVGTGAFYEQYF
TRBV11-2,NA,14,CASSLRRTASGAFF
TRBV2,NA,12,CASSQMGGGYTF
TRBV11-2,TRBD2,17,CATPPAFREGITDTQYF
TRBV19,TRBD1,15,CASSPGDRVDTEAFF
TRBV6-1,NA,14,CASSGLQNTGELFF
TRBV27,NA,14,CASSLYGGRQPQHF
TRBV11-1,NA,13,CASSPKAGSEQYF
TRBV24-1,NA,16,CATSDDSWEGTDTQYF
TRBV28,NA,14,CASISGQIAYGYTF
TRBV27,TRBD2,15,CASSFSGRGSYEQYF
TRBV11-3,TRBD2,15,CASSHGTSGSRELFF